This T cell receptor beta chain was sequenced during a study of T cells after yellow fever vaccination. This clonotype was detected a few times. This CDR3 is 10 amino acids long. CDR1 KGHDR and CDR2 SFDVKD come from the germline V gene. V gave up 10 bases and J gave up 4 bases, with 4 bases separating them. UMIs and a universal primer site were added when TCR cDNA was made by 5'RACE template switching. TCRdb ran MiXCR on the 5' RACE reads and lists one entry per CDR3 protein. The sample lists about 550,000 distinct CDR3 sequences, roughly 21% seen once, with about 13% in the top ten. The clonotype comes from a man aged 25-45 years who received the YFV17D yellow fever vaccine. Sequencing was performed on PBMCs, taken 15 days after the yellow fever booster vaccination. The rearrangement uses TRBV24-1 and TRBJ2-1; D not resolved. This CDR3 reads CATGYNEQFF. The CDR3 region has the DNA TGTGCCACGGGGTACAATGAGCAGTTCTTC.